This is a list of T cell receptor beta chains from one sample in a study of neurological immune-mediated disorders. TCRdb processed the 5' RACE reads anew with MiXCR; each CDR3 protein has one entry. The sample records about 30,000 distinct CDR3 sequences, approximately 15% being singletons. The specimen sequenced was CD4+ T cells from blood. The receptors come from a female donor with HTLV-1-associated myelopathy (HAM/TSP). CDR3s include the opening cysteine and the closing phenylalanine or tryptophan. A D gene is named only where the DNA matches it firmly. Clone size is not always given. Where it is, it says once, few, many or a class for expanded clones.

TGTGCCAGCAGCTTATTGCGGGGGATATTGTACAATGAGCAGTTCTTC	CASSLLRGILYNEQFF	few	TRBD2	TRBV7-8	TRBJ2-1
TGCAGTGCTAGAGAGGGGACGGACTATCAGCCCCAGCATTTT	CSAREGTDYQPQHF	many	NA	TRBV20-1	TRBJ1-5
TGTGCCAGCTCACCATTAGGACCCGGGGGCCTGGTGGAGACCCAGTACTTC	CASSPLGPGGLVETQYF	many	NA	TRBV18	TRBJ2-5
TGTGCCAGCAGCTTCGGGGACCCCTTCAATCAGCCCCAGCATTTT	CASSFGDPFNQPQHF	many	NA	TRBV7-9	TRBJ1-5
TGCGCCAGCAGCTGGGGGCGGATCACAGATACGCAGTATTTT	CASSWGRITDTQYF	medium-sized	NA	TRBV5-1	TRBJ2-3
TGCGCCAGCAGCCAGGACAGGGGAGAGAACATTCAGTACTTC	CASSQDRGENIQYF	medium-sized	TRBD1	TRBV5-1	TRBJ2-4
TGCAGTGCTAACTATCGTCTGGCAGCCACTAGCACAGATACGCAGTATTTT	CSANYRLAATSTDTQYF	many	NA	TRBV20-1	TRBJ2-3
TGCAGTGCTAGAGATCGGCGGGGGGGGATGTACAATGAGCAGTTCTTC	CSARDRRGGMYNEQFF	many	TRBD2	TRBV20-1	TRBJ2-1
TGCAGTGCTAGAGATGGGCAGTATAGCAATCAGCCCCAGCATTTT	CSARDGQYSNQPQHF	many	NA	TRBV20-1	TRBJ1-5
TGCGCCAGCAGCTTGGCCCCTAACACAGATACGCAGTATTTT	CASSLAPNTDTQYF	medium-sized	NA	TRBV5-1	TRBJ2-3
TGCGCCAGCAGCTTGCCCTCGGCCCTTAATGAGCAGTTCTTC	CASSLPSALNEQFF	NA	NA	TRBV5-1	TRBJ2-1
TGCAGTGCTATTAAGATAGGCACAGATACGCAGTATTTT	CSAIKIGTDTQYF	many	NA	TRBV20-1	TRBJ2-3
TGTGCCAGCACCGGGACAGGGACCAATTCACCCCTCCACTTT	CASTGTGTNSPLHF	many	TRBD1	TRBV6-5	TRBJ1-6
TGCAGTGCTACCTGGGCAGGGACCCAAGGAGAGCAGTACTTC	CSATWAGTQGEQYF	many	NA	TRBV20-1	TRBJ2-7
TGTGCCAGCAGCCGTTGGACGGCTAGCAATCAGCCCCAGCATTTT	CASSRWTASNQPQHF	many	NA	TRBV5-6	TRBJ1-5
TGTGCCAGCAGCTTCCGGGCTATGGAAGCTTTCTTT	CASSFRAMEAFF	many	NA	TRBV6-6	TRBJ1-1
TGTGCCAGCAGCCCGACAGGGAAATGGTCACCCCTCCACTTT	CASSPTGKWSPLHF	many	TRBD1	TRBV2	TRBJ1-6
TGTGCCATCAGTGAGTCGACGGGGGGGGCAGATACGCAGTATTTT	CAISESTGGADTQYF	NA	TRBD2	TRBV10-3	TRBJ2-3
TGTGCCAGCAGCCAGGACAGTAATAGCAATCAGCCCCAGCATTTT	CASSQDSNSNQPQHF	many	NA	TRBV7-2	TRBJ1-5
TGTGCCAGCAGTGGGGTTGGGGCCAACGTCCTGACTTTC	CASSGVGANVLTF	many	NA	TRBV25-1	TRBJ2-6
TGCAGTCCAGGGCAGGGGCCGGGGGGGACCCAGTACTTC	CSPGQGPGGTQYF	many	NA	TRBV20-1	TRBJ2-5
TGTGCCAGCAGCCCACTCTTAGGGTTGGTTGCGGGCAATGAGCAGTTCTTC	CASSPLLGLVAGNEQFF	many	NA	TRBV14	TRBJ2-1
TGTGCCAGCAGTTTCAAGGGGGCGCAGGGTGAGCAGTTCTTC	CASSFKGAQGEQFF	many	TRBD1	TRBV6-2/TRBV6-3	TRBJ2-1
TGCAGTGCTAGAGATCAAGGACAGGGTGGCTATGGCTACACCTTC	CSARDQGQGGYGYTF	many	TRBD1	TRBV20-1	TRBJ1-2
TGTGCCACCAACGACTGGGGCGGGAAAAGGGACACCGGGGAGCTGTTTTTT	CATNDWGGKRDTGELFF	many	NA	TRBV15	TRBJ2-2
TGCGCCAGCAGCTTGGGACTAGCGGGAGTAAATGGGGCCAACGTCCTGACTTTC	CASSLGLAGVNGANVLTF	many	TRBD2	TRBV5-1	TRBJ2-6
TGCGCCAGCAGGGCAGGCCTCTCCTACGAGCAGTACTTC	CASRAGLSYEQYF	medium-sized	NA	TRBV5-1	TRBJ2-7
TGCAGTGCTAGCCGGGACAGGGCTTACGAGCAGTACTTC	CSASRDRAYEQYF	many	TRBD1	TRBV20-1	TRBJ2-7
TGTGCCAGCAGTTACCGAACCCCGGGACAGGGCTCTGGAAACACCATATATTTT	CASSYRTPGQGSGNTIYF	few	TRBD1	TRBV6-5	TRBJ1-3
TGCAGTGCTCTGTCCGGGACTAGCGGGTTCTTC	CSALSGTSGFF	many	TRBD2	TRBV20-1	TRBJ2-1
TGTGCCAGCAGCTTAGTTGGGGGGGAGACCCAGTACTTC	CASSLVGGETQYF	many	NA	TRBV7-2	TRBJ2-5
TGTGCCAGCAGCTTAGCTAGCCCCGGAGCAGATACGCAGTATTTT	CASSLASPGADTQYF	many	NA	TRBV7-8	TRBJ2-3
TGCAGTGCTAGCGCTTCCCAACAGGGCAATTCTGAAGCTTTCTTT	CSASASQQGNSEAFF	many	NA	TRBV20-1	TRBJ1-1
TGTGCCATCAGTGAGCTTACCGGCAGGGGGGACACCGGGGAGCTGTTTTTT	CAISELTGRGDTGELFF	many	NA	TRBV10-3	TRBJ2-2
TGTGCCAGCAGTCCACAGGGGGGGATAGATACGCAGTATTTT	CASSPQGGIDTQYF	many	NA	TRBV28	TRBJ2-3
TGTGCCAGTAGTATCGACAGGGTAGGTCAGCCCCAGCATTTT	CASSIDRVGQPQHF	many	TRBD1	TRBV19	TRBJ1-5
TGCAGTGCTAGCGGGGGGGCCGAAGAGACCCAGTACTTC	CSASGGAEETQYF	many	TRBD2	TRBV20-1	TRBJ2-5
TGTGCCAGCAGCGAACGTGGGTCCAAAAACATTCAGTACTTC	CASSERGSKNIQYF	many	NA	TRBV7-3	TRBJ2-4
TGTGCCAGCAGTTACGGCTATGGCTACACCTTC	CASSYGYGYTF	many	NA	TRBV6-2/TRBV6-3	TRBJ1-2